This TCR beta chain emerged from a study of T cell changes during pregnancy in multiple sclerosis. Assay used: immunoSEQ multiplex PCR; TCRdb lists only in-frame clones, some missing. The data show around 47,000 clones, approximately 96% seen once. Germline lookup yields CDR1 MNHNY and CDR2 SVGAGI (reference sequence). This CDR3 is built from 15 residues. The V and J ends lost 1 base and 5 bases respectively, with 12 bases between them. The specimen was peripheral blood, collected in the second trimester of pregnancy. This TCR came from a female donor with multiple sclerosis, enrolled in a pregnancy study. The rearrangement joins TRBV6-6 to TRBJ2-1; maybe TRBD2 (6 bases). CDR3 protein: CASSYLLLADNEQFF. The CDR3 DNA reads as TGTGCCAGCAGTTACTTGTTACTAGCCGACAATGAGCAGTTCTTC.